This TCR beta chain was identified in a study of blood T cell repertoires in COVID-19. The wider study: From T cells, B-cell-depleted T cells, or PBMCs came the material, which was cDNA or gDNA.

Authors' data handling: Amplification of reference gene primers was used by the study to estimate nucleated cell counts. The data were produced by immunoSEQ multiplex PCR, yet TCRdb's version contains in-frame clones alone and is incomplete. V and J calls and clone size follow that table, whereas D and trimming were derived from the DNA. In the table there are about 180,000 clones, 84% of which are singletons. The CDR3 covers 14 residues. Germline V gene data show CDR1 as SGHDT and CDR2 as YYEEEE. The V end was cut by 2 bases, the J end by 5 bases, with 13 bases between. The TCR sequence derives from a human donor in a cohort sampled during active COVID-19. The sample was peripheral blood. The chain combines TRBV5-6 with TRBJ1-1; possible D gene TRBD1, 5 bases. CDR3 amino acids: CASSFPGRGTEAFF. CDR3 in DNA: TGTGCCAGCAGCTTCCCGGGGCGGGGGACTGAAGCTTTCTTT.